The present T cell receptor (beta chain) was sequenced within a study of blood T cells in healthy people across ages. The CDR3 runs to 12 residues. Germline CDR1 SQVTM, CDR2 ANQGSEA. In terms of origin and age, donors were healthy Caucasian individuals from Russia aged about 6 to 90. Each donor had roughly 10 milliliters of peripheral blood drawn. Whenever a sample was processed, at least 6 million PBMCs were isolated. A J-beta primer mix and a sample-barcoded 5' primer were used in a second PCR of roughly 6 to 11 cycles. TCRdb independently ran MiXCR on the 5' RACE reads; one entry per CDR3 protein. Among 1.5 million to 1.8 million distinct CDR3 sequences listed, 42% were seen once.

The TCR sequence derives from a woman aged 18 to 35 in good health. The rearrangement uses TRBV29-1 and TRBJ2-7; TRBD1 aligns across 7 bases. Near its end, the DNA agrees better with TRBJ2-5, so the J call may be wrong. Sequences were obtained from blood. The CDR3 coding sequence is TGCAGCGCTAGACAGGGAGATTTGACCCAGTACTTC. Amino acids: CSARQGDLTQYF.